Detailed here is one TCR beta chain. No antigen is known for it. V was trimmed by 3 bases and J by 9 bases, leaving 18 bases between them. The V gene's germline CDR1 is LNHNV and CDR2 YYDKDF (reference sequence). The CDR3 runs to 15 residues. According to the study, genomic DNA was the template for TCR beta VDJ and CDR3 profiling. From the reads, TCRdb called clonotypes with MiXCR, one entry per CDR3 protein. Of over 15,000 distinct CDR3 sequences in the sample, over 35% are singletons; the top ten hold about 86%. The data originate from a study of CD8+CD57+ T cells in acquired aplastic anemia. Study-wide results and limits: Among patients, CD8+CD57+ cells displayed less diversity than the total CD4+ and CD8+ pools did. Comparison of patients with controls identified roughly 27 shared CD8+ CDR3 sequences.

For sequencing, patients were chosen who had shown expansion of CD8+CD57+ cells by flow cytometry. What was sequenced was CD8+CD57+ T cells sorted from PBMCs. The subset here: bead-enriched CD8+CD57+ effector memory T cells from SAA patients. This sequence joins TRBV15 and TRBJ2-1, with D possibly being TRBD2 (5 bases). The receptor's source is a human donor with aplastic anemia. The CDR3 DNA is TGTGCCACCAGCAGCTTGACTGGTAGTAGCGCTGAGCAGTTCTTC. This gives the protein CATSSLTGSSAEQFF.